The present entry profiles one T cell receptor (beta chain) with its context. This sample was taken from a study of CD8 T cells in Susac syndrome. After extraction with the RNeasy kit, about 0.45 to 1 ug of the RNA was reverse transcribed using random hexamers. TCRdb re-called the immunoSEQ multiplex PCR reads with MiXCR, one entry per CDR3 protein. In the table there are 170,000 or so distinct CDR3 sequences, 94% of which are singletons. With 8 bases removed from V and 2 bases from J, the gap between germline ends came to 9 bases. The CDR3 is 12 amino acids. Germline lookup yields CDR1 LNHDA and CDR2 SQIVND (reference sequence). Patients with Susac syndrome met diagnostic criteria that were recently defined for definite or probable disease.

This TCR was sampled from a human donor with Susac syndrome. Sequencing was carried out using CD4+ T cells from PBMCs. The V call is TRBV19, the J call TRBJ1-1; D ambiguous. CDR3 sequence reads: CASQWPNTEAFF. The CDR3 nucleotides are TGTGCCAGTCAGTGGCCTAACACTGAAGCTTTCTTT.